This is a list of T cell receptor beta chains from one sample in a study of cytomegalovirus exposure and HLA in healthy donors. The repertoire was sequenced with immunoSEQ multiplex PCR; TCRdb's copy has only in-frame clones and lacks some. The table includes 170,000 or so clones, around 78% detected once. Sequencing input: PBMCs. These receptors all stem from a woman in her forties in good health and CMV-seronegative. CDR3s leave out the opening cysteine and the closing phenylalanine or tryptophan.

v_gene | CDR3aa
TRBV25-1 | ASSYAGNYGYT
TRBV4-1 | ASSQERGHGQGNYGYT
TRBV4-1 | ASSPGTGVVDEQF
TRBV11-2 | ASRGDRTGVGYEQY
TRBV5-1 | ASSTRPPGTGDDEQY
TRBV27 | ASSWTGSSPLH
TRBV19 | ASQGYGDTQY
TRBV11-2 | ASSLGHRGGNEQF
TRBV29-1 | SVAGGQGDGILGEQY
TRBV29-1 | SGSPGVRNTEAF
TRBV14 | ASSLDRGIWYT
TRBV11-2 | ASTSSAGIEQY
TRBV5-6 | ASSFTPGQGAGTEAF
TRBV5-6 | ASRLTHEQF
TRBV4-1 | ASADGRKQF
TRBV27 | ASSYGDSPLH
TRBV5-1 | ASSLDGRGREKLF